This T cell receptor (beta chain) was profiled in a study of diagnostic markers for celiac disease (dated by TCRdb to about 2020). For sequencing, an Illumina MiSeq was employed. Based on TCRdb reprocessing of the reads, there is one entry per CDR3 protein sequence, and DNA is missing. This sample's table carries approximately 8,000 distinct CDR3 sequences. Of the sample, 6% to 6.5% is held by the ten largest clones. For CDR1 and CDR2, the germline V gene (reference sequence) lists LNHDA and SQIVND. The cysteine opens and the phenylalanine closes a CDR3 of 18 amino acids. Only the protein is available. Of note for this clonotype: This clone's antigen is unknown.

This TCR was recovered from a human donor. This table probably holds off-target reads from a library built for another chain. The sample consisted of either unsorted cells or a sorted T cell fraction (not recorded which). The sequence is built from TRBV19 and TRBJ2-1; TCRdb's D call, TRBD1, is unchecked because there is no DNA. This receptor has the CDR3 CASSIAAGGRFYYNEQFF.